The sequence of this T cell receptor beta chain was determined in a study of cytomegalovirus exposure and HLA in healthy donors. Study information: Early on, a data release was issued that held about 85 million unique TCRs from HLA-typed donors. Clustering assigned 70% to 85% of the roughly 400 genotyped donors to the Caucasian-associated ancestry cluster.

The CDR3 length is 14 residues. V was cut by 8 bases and J by 0 bases, with 10 bases left in between. Looked up from germline, CDR1 is WSHSY and CDR2 is SAAADI. The study's findings and limits: Earlier findings revealed that most TCR beta V segments proved productive either about 87% or about 30% of the time.

Details on this clone: No antigen is known for it.

A multiplex PCR was run with 60 Vbeta primers and 13 Jbeta primers. Profiling relied on immunoSEQ multiplex PCR, and the TCRdb table lists in-frame clones only, not all of them. The profile shows about 130,000 clones, around 72% of them singletons. This receptor was identified in a human donor in good health. The sequencing sample was made of PBMCs. The rearrangement joins TRBV10-2 to TRBJ2-2; possible D gene TRBD1, 5 bases. CDR3 nucleotides: TGCGCCAGCCGGCCAGGGTCGAACACCGGGGAGCTGTTTTTT. It yields the protein CASRPGSNTGELFF.